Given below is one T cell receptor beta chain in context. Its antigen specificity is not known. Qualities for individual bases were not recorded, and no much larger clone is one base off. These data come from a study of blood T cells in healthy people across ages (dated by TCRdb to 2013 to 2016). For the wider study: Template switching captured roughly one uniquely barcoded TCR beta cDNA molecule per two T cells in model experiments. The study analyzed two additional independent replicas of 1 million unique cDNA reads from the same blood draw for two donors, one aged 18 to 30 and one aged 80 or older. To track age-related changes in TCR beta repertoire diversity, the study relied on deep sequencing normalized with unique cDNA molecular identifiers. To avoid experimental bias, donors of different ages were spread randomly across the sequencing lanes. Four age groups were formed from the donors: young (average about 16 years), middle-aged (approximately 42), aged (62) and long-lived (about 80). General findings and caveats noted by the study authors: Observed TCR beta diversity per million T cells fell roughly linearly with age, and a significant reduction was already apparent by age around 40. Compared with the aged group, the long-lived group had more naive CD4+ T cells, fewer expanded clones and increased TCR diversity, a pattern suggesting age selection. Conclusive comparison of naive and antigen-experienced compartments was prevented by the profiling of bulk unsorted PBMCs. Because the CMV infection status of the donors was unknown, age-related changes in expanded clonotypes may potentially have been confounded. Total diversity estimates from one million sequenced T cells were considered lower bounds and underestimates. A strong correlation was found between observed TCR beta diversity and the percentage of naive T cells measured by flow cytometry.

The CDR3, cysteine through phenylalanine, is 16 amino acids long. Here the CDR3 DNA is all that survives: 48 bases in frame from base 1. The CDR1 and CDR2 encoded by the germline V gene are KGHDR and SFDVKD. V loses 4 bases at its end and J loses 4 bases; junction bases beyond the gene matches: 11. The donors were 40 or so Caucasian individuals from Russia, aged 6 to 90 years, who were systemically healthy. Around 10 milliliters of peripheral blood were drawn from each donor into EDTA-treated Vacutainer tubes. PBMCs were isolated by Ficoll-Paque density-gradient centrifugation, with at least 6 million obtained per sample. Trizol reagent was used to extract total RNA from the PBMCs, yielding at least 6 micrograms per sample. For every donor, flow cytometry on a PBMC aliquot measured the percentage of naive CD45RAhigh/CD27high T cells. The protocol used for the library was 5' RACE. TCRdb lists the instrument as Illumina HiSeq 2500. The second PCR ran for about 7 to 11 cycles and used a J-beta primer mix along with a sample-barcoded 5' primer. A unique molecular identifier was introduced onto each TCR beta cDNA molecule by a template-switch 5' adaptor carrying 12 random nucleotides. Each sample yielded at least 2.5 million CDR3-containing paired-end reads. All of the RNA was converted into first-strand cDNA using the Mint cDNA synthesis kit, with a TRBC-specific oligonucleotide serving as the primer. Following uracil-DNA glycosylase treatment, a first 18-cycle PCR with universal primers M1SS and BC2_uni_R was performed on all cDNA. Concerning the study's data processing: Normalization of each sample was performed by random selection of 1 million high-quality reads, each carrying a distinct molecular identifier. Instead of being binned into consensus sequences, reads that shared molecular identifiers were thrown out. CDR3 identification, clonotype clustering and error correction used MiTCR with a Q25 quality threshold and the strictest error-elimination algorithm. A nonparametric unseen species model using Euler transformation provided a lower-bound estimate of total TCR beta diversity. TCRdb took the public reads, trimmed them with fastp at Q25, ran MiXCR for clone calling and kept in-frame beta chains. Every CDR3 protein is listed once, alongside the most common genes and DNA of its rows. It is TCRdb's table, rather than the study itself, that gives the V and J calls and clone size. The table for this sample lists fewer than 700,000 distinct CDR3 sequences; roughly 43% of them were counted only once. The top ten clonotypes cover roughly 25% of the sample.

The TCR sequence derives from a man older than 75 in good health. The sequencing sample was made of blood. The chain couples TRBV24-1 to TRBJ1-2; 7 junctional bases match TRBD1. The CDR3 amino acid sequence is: CATSDLGQDKGYGYTF. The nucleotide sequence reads TGTGCCACCAGTGACCTCGGACAGGACAAAGGCTATGGCTACACCTTC.